A selection of T cell receptor beta chains follows, all from one sample in a study of post-analysis software for immune sequencing data. TCRdb passed the PCR reads through MiXCR, listing each CDR3 protein once. The data contain about 540,000 distinct CDR3 sequences, around a third of them singletons. The sample consisted of blood. These receptors came from a girl aged 2-17 years with multiple sclerosis. CDR3s include the opening cysteine and the closing phenylalanine or tryptophan.

V	J	CDR3
TRBV7-3	TRBJ2-3	CASGAAGGRGDTQYF
TRBV21-1	TRBJ2-3	CASSRGGGASDTQYF
TRBV5-1	TRBJ2-3	CASSLKRQRGPTDTQYF
TRBV18	TRBJ2-7	CASSQGEVYEQYF
TRBV29-1	TRBJ2-5	CSVEAGSKQETQYF
TRBV14	TRBJ1-2	CASSHFDGLGYGYTF
TRBV12-3/TRBV12-4	TRBJ2-1	CASSLQAGGYIEQFF
TRBV20-1	TRBJ1-2	CSTTGGRYGYTF
TRBV3-1	TRBJ2-1	CASSQMSGGTYNEQFF
TRBV28	TRBJ2-1	CASSFSGVSNEQFF
TRBV10-2	TRBJ2-4	CASSVKISGGQPKNIQYF
TRBV25-1	TRBJ2-4	CASSIEDIQYF
TRBV20-1	.	CSAQKPGQGCREQYF
TRBV29-1	TRBJ1-2	CSVDRSGSDYGYTF